The present entry profiles one TCR beta chain with its context. This clonotype was recorded a few times. The antigen this receptor binds is unknown. Base qualities are not provided; no much larger clone lies one nucleotide away. Full-length TCR variable regions were amplified by 5' RACE PCR with constant-region reverse primers, and semi-nested PCR with Nested Universal Primer A was subsequently performed. The ReliaPrep RNA Cell Miniprep System was used to extract total RNA, which was then reverse transcribed into 5'RACE-ready cDNA with the SMARTer RACE 5'/3' Kit. Multiplex adaptors were used to barcode the full-length TCR alpha and beta libraries, which were then sequenced on an Illumina MiSeq. The paper's data handling went like this. For each of nine subset-tissue groups, sequencing data from the five patients were pooled, and the groups were then compared using unsupervised clustering of TCR gene usage. Repertoire similarity was calculated with the Morisita-Horn index, weighting shared sequences by their contribution to each repertoire. TCRdb applied fastp at Q25 and MiXCR to the public reads, then kept only in-frame beta chains. Rows matching on CDR3 protein sequence are summarized as one entry with the most common DNA and genes. The V and J calls were determined by TCRdb, not by the authors. Within this sample are about 43,000 distinct CDR3 sequences, with 20% to 25% of them counted one time only. 4.3% of the sample rests with the top ten.

This entry comes from a study (dated by TCRdb to between 2014 and 2017). With regard to the full study: The study examined whether tumor-infiltrating Tregs in breast cancer are drawn from blood Tregs or arise in situ by conversion from other CD4+ T cell subsets.

What the research found in general, with its limitations: Rather than covering whole repertoires, validation in the larger cohort was restricted to a single TCR beta V-J rearrangement. In terms of TCR gene usage, tumor memory CD4+ T cells clustered together with blood and lymph node memory CD4+ cells, as well as with lymph node naive CD4+ cells. The greatest overlap of tumor-infiltrating Treg TCR alpha and beta sequences was with tumor naive CD4+ T cells, followed next by blood naive CD4+ T cells.

Reading the germline V gene gives CDR1 KGHSH and CDR2 LQKENI. A distance of 9 bases separates the germline ends of V and J, which lose 2 bases and 1 base respectively. The CDR3 numbers 14 residues from cysteine through phenylalanine. The entry retains the CDR3 DNA only, 42 bases that are in frame from base 1. Tregs were isolated as CD4+CD25+CD127-/low cells. Tregs, naive and memory CD4+ T cells from tumor, blood and ipsilateral draining lymph nodes of 5 or 6 breast cancer patients underwent full-length TCR alpha and beta sequencing. Tumor tissue and lymph nodes obtained from ipsilateral axillary dissection were perfused with PBS, minced and then digested with collagenase I and hyaluronidase. Ficoll density gradient centrifugation was used to isolate mononuclear cells from lymph nodes or from under 55 ml of peripheral blood. Sorted cell populations were confirmed by FACS to exceed 90% purity.

Source material: Tregs sorted from a lymph node. This receptor was taken from a female donor with breast cancer. The sequence is built from TRBV18 and TRBJ2-7; the D gene could be TRBD1 or TRBD2, each one agreeing over 5 bases. CDR3 region: CASSPGTQSYEQYF. DNA sequence: TGTGCCAGCTCACCAGGGACGCAGTCCTACGAGCAGTACTTC.